This TCR beta chain came from a study of control samples from healthy donors and cancer patients. Using immunoSEQ multiplex PCR, the repertoire was profiled, and TCRdb retains in-frame clones only, with some absent. This sample carries roughly 150,000 clones, over 85% of them seen once, and the ten largest clones take under 2.5%. Germline V gene data show CDR1 as SGHRS and CDR2 as YFSETQ. This CDR3 contains 16 residues. V lost 0 bases to trimming and J lost 1 base; unmatched junction nucleotides: 2. The source is a man aged 50 to 59 in good health. V gene TRBV5-1 combines with J gene TRBJ2-1; 9 bases fit TRBD2. The sequenced sample consisted of blood. The CDR3 bases are TGCGCCAGCAGCTTGGGTGCGGGAGGGTCCTACAATGAGCAGTTCTTC. This encodes CASSLGAGGSYNEQFF.